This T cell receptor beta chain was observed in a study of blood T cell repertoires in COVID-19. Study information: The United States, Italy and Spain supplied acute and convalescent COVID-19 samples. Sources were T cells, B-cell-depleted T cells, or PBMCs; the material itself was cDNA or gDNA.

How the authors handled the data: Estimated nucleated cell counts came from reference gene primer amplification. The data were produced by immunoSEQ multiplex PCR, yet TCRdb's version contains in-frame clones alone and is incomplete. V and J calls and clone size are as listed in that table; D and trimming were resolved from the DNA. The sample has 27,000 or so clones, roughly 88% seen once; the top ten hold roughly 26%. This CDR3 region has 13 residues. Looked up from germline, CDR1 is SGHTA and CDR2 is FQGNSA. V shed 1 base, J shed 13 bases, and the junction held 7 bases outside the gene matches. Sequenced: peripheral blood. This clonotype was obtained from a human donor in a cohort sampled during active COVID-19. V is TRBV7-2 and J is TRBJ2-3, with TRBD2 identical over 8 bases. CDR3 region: CASSLGTSTPEYF. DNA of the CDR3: TGTGCCAGCAGCTTAGGGACTAGCACCCCTGAGTATTTT.